What follows describes a single T cell receptor beta chain. Its antigen is unidentified. The protocol was immunoSEQ multiplex PCR, while the TCRdb copy is restricted to in-frame clones and leaves out a portion. The sample consists of around 30,000 clones, around four fifths of them appearing once. This sample is drawn from a study of monozygotic twins with cystic fibrosis. Study-level points and caveats: Clonality was generally low (median approximately 0.0088), higher in the most severe patients. J usage was most co-twin-similar in 8 of 16 pairs, V in 13.

The length of the CDR3 is 20 residues. V was pared by 4 bases and J by 1 base, with 22 bases of the junction left unmatched. Germline assignment: CDR1 SGDLS and CDR2 YYNGEE. The chain carries TRBV9 and TRBJ1-2; 7 bases match TRBD1. Sequences were obtained from blood. This TCR was recovered from a girl aged 2 to 10 with cystic fibrosis. CDR3 loop: CASSIGGPRDRLPSNYGYTF. In nucleotides, the CDR3 is TGTGCCAGCAGCATCGGGGGGCCCCGGGACAGACTCCCGAGTAACTATGGCTACACCTTC.